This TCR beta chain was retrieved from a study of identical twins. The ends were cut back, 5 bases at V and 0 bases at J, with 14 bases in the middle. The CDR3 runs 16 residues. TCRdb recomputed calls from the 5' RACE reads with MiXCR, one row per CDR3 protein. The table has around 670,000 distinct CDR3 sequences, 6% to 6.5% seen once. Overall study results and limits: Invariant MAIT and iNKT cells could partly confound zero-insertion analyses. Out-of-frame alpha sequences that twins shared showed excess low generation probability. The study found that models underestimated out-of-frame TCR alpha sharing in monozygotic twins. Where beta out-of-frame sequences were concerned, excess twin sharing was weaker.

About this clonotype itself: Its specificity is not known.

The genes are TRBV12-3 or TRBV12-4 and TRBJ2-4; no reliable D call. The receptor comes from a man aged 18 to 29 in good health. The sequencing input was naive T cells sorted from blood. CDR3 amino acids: CASSPRGLGAKNIQYF. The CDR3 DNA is TGTGCCAGCAGTCCGAGAGGTTTGGGAGCCAAAAACATTCAGTACTTC.